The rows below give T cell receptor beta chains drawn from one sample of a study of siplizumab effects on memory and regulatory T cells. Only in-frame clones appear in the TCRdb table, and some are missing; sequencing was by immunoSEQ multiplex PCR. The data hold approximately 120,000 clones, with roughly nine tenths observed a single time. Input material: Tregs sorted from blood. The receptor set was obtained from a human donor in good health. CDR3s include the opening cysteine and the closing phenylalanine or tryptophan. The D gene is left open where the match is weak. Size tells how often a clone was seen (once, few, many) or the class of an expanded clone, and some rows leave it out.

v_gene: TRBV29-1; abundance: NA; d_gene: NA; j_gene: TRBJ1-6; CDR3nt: TGCAGCGTCTTGCCGACAGGAGATTCACCCCTCCACTTT; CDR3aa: CSVLPTGDSPLHF
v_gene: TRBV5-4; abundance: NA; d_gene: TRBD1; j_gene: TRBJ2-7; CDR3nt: TGTGCCAGCAGCTTTGACAGGGGATCCTACGAGCAGTACTTC; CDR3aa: CASSFDRGSYEQYF
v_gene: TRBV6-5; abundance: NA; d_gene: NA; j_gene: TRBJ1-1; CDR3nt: TGTGCCACTAGGGGTAGGATGAACACTGAAGCTTTCTTT; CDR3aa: CATRGRMNTEAFF
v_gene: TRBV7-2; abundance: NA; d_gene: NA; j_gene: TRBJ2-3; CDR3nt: TGTGCCAGCAGCCCCACGCCCCTAGAGCGTACGTATTTT; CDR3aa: CASSPTPLERTYF
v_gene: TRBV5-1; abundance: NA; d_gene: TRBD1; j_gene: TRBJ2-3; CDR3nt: TGCGCCAGCAGCCAGGGGACAGGGGGCACAGATACGCAGTATTTT; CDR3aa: CASSQGTGGTDTQYF
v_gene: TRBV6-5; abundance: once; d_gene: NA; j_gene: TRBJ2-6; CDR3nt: TGTGCCAGCAGTTACTCTTGGAGTGGGGCCAACGTCCTGACTTTC; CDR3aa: CASSYSWSGANVLTF
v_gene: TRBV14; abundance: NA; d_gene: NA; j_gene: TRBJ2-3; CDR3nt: TGTGCCAGCAGCCAACCACCCCGGGGATTCACAGATACGCAGTATTTT; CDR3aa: CASSQPPRGFTDTQYF
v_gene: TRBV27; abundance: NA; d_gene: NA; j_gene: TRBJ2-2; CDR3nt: TGTGCCAGCAGTTTATTACGGGTCACCGGGGAGCTGTTTTTT; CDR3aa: CASSLLRVTGELFF
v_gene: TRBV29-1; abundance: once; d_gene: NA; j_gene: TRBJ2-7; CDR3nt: TGCAGCGTCCAAGGGCAGACCTACGAGCAGTACTTC; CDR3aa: CSVQGQTYEQYF
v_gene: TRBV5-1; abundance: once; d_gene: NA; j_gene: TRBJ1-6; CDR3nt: TGCGCCAGCAGCTTGGGATCATATAATTCACCCCTCCACTTT; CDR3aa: CASSLGSYNSPLHF
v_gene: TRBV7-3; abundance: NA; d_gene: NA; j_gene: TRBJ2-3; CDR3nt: TGTGCCAGCTCAAGGGGAGAGGGGTTTCGGGATACGCAGTATTTT; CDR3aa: CASSRGEGFRDTQYF
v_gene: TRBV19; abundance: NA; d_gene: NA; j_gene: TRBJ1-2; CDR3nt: TGTGCCAGTAGTATAGCGGCGGATTATGGCTACACCTTC; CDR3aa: CASSIAADYGYTF
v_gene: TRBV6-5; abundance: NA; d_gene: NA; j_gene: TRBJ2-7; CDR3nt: TGTGCCAGCAGATCGCCTCGGACCCACGAGCAGTACTTC; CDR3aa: CASRSPRTHEQYF
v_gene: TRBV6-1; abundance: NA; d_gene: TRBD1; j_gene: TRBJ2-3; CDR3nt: TGTGCCAGCACCTTGGGACAGGGGGAAACAGATACGCAGTATTTT; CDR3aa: CASTLGQGETDTQYF
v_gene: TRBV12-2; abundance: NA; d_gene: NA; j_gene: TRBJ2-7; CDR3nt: TGTGCAAGTCGCTTAGAAGATGGCAGATCCCCCTCCTACGAGCAGTACTTC; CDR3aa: CASRLEDGRSPSYEQYF
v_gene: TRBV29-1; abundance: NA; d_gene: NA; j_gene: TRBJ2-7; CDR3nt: TGCAGCGTTGCGGGGGGCGAGGTAAGGGACGAGCAGTACTTC; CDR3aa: CSVAGGEVRDEQYF
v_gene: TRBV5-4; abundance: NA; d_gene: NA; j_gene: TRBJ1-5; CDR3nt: TGTGCCAGCAGCTTGGATACGAGCGGACAGCCCCAGCATTTT; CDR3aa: CASSLDTSGQPQHF
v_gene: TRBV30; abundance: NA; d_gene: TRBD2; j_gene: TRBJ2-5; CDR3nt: TGTGCCTGGAGTGGGTTAGCGGGAGGTATATCGGCGACCCAGTACTTC; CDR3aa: CAWSGLAGGISATQYF
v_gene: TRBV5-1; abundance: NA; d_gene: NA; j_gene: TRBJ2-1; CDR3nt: TGCGCCAGCAGCTTGATCGGGGATGAGCAGTTCTTC; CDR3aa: CASSLIGDEQFF
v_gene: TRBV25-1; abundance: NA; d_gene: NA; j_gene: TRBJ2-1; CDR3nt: TGTGCCAGCGCAGCCGGGACCGCGTTCTACAATGAGCAGTTCTTC; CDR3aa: CASAAGTAFYNEQFF
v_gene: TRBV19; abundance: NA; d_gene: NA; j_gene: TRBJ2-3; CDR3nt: TGTGCCAGTAGTATAGGGGGGCTAGATACGCAGTATTTT; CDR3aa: CASSIGGLDTQYF
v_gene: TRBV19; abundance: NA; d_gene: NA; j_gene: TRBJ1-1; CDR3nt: TGTGCCAGTAGTATCCGTCGGCTGGGAGCGAACACTGAAGCTTTCTTT; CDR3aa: CASSIRRLGANTEAFF
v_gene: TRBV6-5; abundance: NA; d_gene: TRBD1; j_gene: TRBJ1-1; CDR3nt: TGTGCCAGCAGAAGGACAGGGAAAGCTTTCTTT; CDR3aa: CASRRTGKAFF
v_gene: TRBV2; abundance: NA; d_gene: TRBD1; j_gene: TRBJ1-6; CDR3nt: TGTGCCAGCAGTTTCCTATCAGGGGGGAATTCACCCCTCCACTTT; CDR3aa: CASSFLSGGNSPLHF
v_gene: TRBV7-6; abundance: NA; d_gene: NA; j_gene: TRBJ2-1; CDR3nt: TGTGCCAGCAGCTTAGGGGCATCCAATGAGCAGTTCTTC; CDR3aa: CASSLGASNEQFF